A selection of T cell receptor beta chains follows, all from one sample in a study of T-cell reconstitution after alpha-beta-depleted transplantation in children. TCRdb fed the PCR reads into MiXCR, producing one record per CDR3 protein. The repertoire holds approximately 590,000 distinct CDR3 sequences, 10% seen once, with roughly 4% in the top ten. Source: PBMCs from the stem cell graft donor, taken from the stem cell graft. Every receptor here comes from a human donor who donated a stem cell graft to a child with acute myeloid leukemia. CDR3s leave out the opening cysteine and the closing phenylalanine or tryptophan. A D gene is named only where the DNA matches it firmly.

D gene	V gene	J gene	CDR3 protein
TRBD2	TRBV5-1	TRBJ2-5	ASSEGLEETQY
TRBD1	TRBV15	TRBJ1-5	ATSRDRVGQPQH
TRBD2	TRBV6-1	TRBJ2-1	ASTRGGLNKHEQF
.	TRBV6-1	TRBJ2-5	ASSESGRETQY
TRBD1	TRBV6-2/TRBV6-3	TRBJ2-2	ASMTGIGELF
.	TRBV29-1	TRBJ2-7	SVEGYGFGEQY
.	TRBV15	TRBJ2-7	ATSREGRYHEQY
.	TRBV20-1	TRBJ2-5	SARWLQETQY
TRBD1	TRBV20-1	TRBJ2-5	SAGSRQGKGETQY
.	TRBV12-3/TRBV12-4	TRBJ1-2	ASSPRGRRSSGYT
.	TRBV20-1	TRBJ2-3	SARVAPDTQY
.	TRBV7-2	TRBJ2-7	ASSPRGRQY
TRBD2	TRBV7-6	TRBJ2-1	ASSLSLFSASGSSASNEQF
.	TRBV4-2	TRBJ2-7	ASSQITGIEQY
.	TRBV12-3/TRBV12-4	TRBJ2-7	ASSFGEEQY
TRBD2	TRBV7-3	TRBJ2-1	ASSSGLAGALGEQF
.	TRBV28	TRBJ2-4	ASSLGSLNERAKNIQY
.	TRBV29-1	TRBJ2-7	SVELGSGEQY
.	TRBV29-1	TRBJ2-3	SVASGSDTQY
.	TRBV4-3	TRBJ1-5	ASSQASRVKPQH
.	TRBV9	TRBJ1-4	ASSVSFGGPNAKLF
TRBD2	TRBV20-1	TRBJ2-1	SARPGLAGVAEQF
.	TRBV7-2	TRBJ2-7	ASSPGGSRSEQY
TRBD2	TRBV20-1	TRBJ2-3	SSETSGSSDTQY
.	TRBV5-1	TRBJ2-3	ASSLAGGGHTDTQY
TRBD2	TRBV5-5	TRBJ2-7	ASSRPSGRANEQY
TRBD1	TRBV6-2/TRBV6-3	TRBJ1-5	ASRATGDQEPQH
TRBD2	TRBV6-2/TRBV6-3	TRBJ2-1	ASSYHRTGKVLAGKNEQF
.	TRBV15	TRBJ2-7	ATSREVGVYEQY
.	TRBV20-1	TRBJ2-3	SAARGDTQY
.	TRBV6-5	TRBJ1-1	ASSPRGENTEAF
.	TRBV5-1	TRBJ2-6	ASSPSSGANVLT
TRBD1	TRBV20-1	TRBJ2-5	SARLDRVWQETQY
.	TRBV10-3	TRBJ2-7	AISGPHSGTRGNEQY
TRBD2	TRBV29-1	TRBJ2-1	SGSGTSEYNEQF
TRBD2	TRBV7-2	TRBJ2-5	ASSLGGRAPY
TRBD1	TRBV10-3	TRBJ2-1	AITPRQGDEQF
.	TRBV12-3/TRBV12-4	TRBJ2-5	ASSSSGETQY
TRBD2	TRBV9	TRBJ2-3	ASSERGVTDTQY
TRBD1	TRBV20-1	TRBJ1-2	SAPGTGGNGYT
TRBD1	TRBV20-1	TRBJ1-2	SARPGTERSNYGYT
.	TRBV12-1	TRBJ2-1	ASRAGLINEQF